Listed below are T cell receptor beta chains from one sample, sequenced in a study of CD8 T cells in ankylosing spondylitis. Using its own MiXCR run on the 5' RACE reads, TCRdb lists one record per CDR3 protein. The sample shows a few hundred thousand distinct CDR3 sequences, 20% to 25% of them seen only once. Material: blood, either unsorted or a sorted T cell fraction (not recorded which). Every receptor here comes from a male donor with ankylosing spondylitis. The conserved cysteine and the conserved F or W are not part of the CDR3 here. The order of the fields is V gene, J gene, D gene, CDR3 protein. A D gene is named only where the DNA matches it firmly.

V gene: TRBV12-3/TRBV12-4
J gene: TRBJ1-5
D gene: -
CDR3 protein: ASSFIENQPQH

V gene: TRBV4-1
J gene: TRBJ1-6
D gene: TRBD1
CDR3 protein: ASSQVTGDSPLH

V gene: TRBV7-7
J gene: TRBJ2-3
D gene: -
CDR3 protein: ASSLGMGDDDTQY

V gene: TRBV11-2
J gene: TRBJ2-1
D gene: TRBD2
CDR3 protein: ASSIEREGYNEQF

V gene: TRBV20-1
J gene: TRBJ2-7
D gene: TRBD1
CDR3 protein: SASLDRDSYEQY

V gene: TRBV12-3/TRBV12-4
J gene: TRBJ1-5
D gene: -
CDR3 protein: ASSLANHQPQH

V gene: TRBV20-1
J gene: TRBJ2-7
D gene: -
CDR3 protein: SATGLIFGEQY

V gene: TRBV7-2
J gene: TRBJ2-7
D gene: -
CDR3 protein: ASSLSRNSYEQY

V gene: TRBV27
J gene: TRBJ1-2
D gene: -
CDR3 protein: ASSLQGLGSGYT

V gene: TRBV12-3/TRBV12-4
J gene: TRBJ2-6
D gene: -
CDR3 protein: ASSSSSGANVLT

V gene: TRBV29-1
J gene: TRBJ1-1
D gene: -
CDR3 protein: SVEGGATEAF

V gene: TRBV9
J gene: TRBJ1-1
D gene: -
CDR3 protein: ASSVEGRLNTEAF

V gene: TRBV5-3
J gene: TRBJ1-5
D gene: -
CDR3 protein: AIGPAGGYLSNQPQH

V gene: TRBV5-1
J gene: TRBJ2-1
D gene: TRBD2
CDR3 protein: ASSLELAGSIFYDNEQF

V gene: TRBV7-2
J gene: TRBJ1-1
D gene: -
CDR3 protein: ASSAESAGKPEAF

V gene: TRBV29-1
J gene: TRBJ2-3
D gene: -
CDR3 protein: SVEGIRGPDTQY

V gene: TRBV11-1
J gene: TRBJ1-5
D gene: TRBD1
CDR3 protein: ASSPGQGLHQPQH

V gene: TRBV3-1
J gene: TRBJ2-2
D gene: -
CDR3 protein: ASSQGTPDTGELF

V gene: TRBV15
J gene: TRBJ2-7
D gene: -
CDR3 protein: ATSRDTAFTYEQY

V gene: TRBV9
J gene: TRBJ2-7
D gene: -
CDR3 protein: ASSGVRPLYEQY

V gene: TRBV5-1
J gene: TRBJ2-7
D gene: TRBD1
CDR3 protein: ASSGGTGDSYEQY

V gene: TRBV20-1
J gene: TRBJ2-5
D gene: -
CDR3 protein: SAELEETQY

V gene: TRBV5-1
J gene: TRBJ2-2
D gene: TRBD2
CDR3 protein: ASSLGGSRYTGELF

V gene: TRBV7-6
J gene: TRBJ1-3
D gene: -
CDR3 protein: ASSLSGAGNTIY

V gene: TRBV28
J gene: TRBJ2-7
D gene: TRBD2
CDR3 protein: ASSSPTSGLVYEQY

V gene: TRBV12-3/TRBV12-4
J gene: TRBJ2-5
D gene: -
CDR3 protein: ASSLASRQGTQY

V gene: TRBV5-1
J gene: TRBJ1-1
D gene: TRBD1
CDR3 protein: ASRSVTGAFEAF

V gene: TRBV6-2/TRBV6-3
J gene: TRBJ2-1
D gene: -
CDR3 protein: ASSWFSPYSYNEQF

V gene: TRBV5-1
J gene: TRBJ2-3
D gene: TRBD1
CDR3 protein: ASSTGLDRGSHTQY

V gene: TRBV28
J gene: TRBJ2-3
D gene: -
CDR3 protein: ASSSPPTADTQY

V gene: TRBV12-3/TRBV12-4
J gene: TRBJ2-7
D gene: -
CDR3 protein: ASSFLDEQY

V gene: TRBV20-1
J gene: TRBJ2-5
D gene: TRBD1
CDR3 protein: SAAGQEARYQETQY

V gene: TRBV4-3
J gene: TRBJ2-2
D gene: -
CDR3 protein: ASTRFSGLGTGELF

V gene: TRBV5-5
J gene: TRBJ2-7
D gene: -
CDR3 protein: ASSLVGTYEQY

V gene: TRBV4-1
J gene: TRBJ2-7
D gene: TRBD2
CDR3 protein: ASSQGSGGLDEQY

V gene: TRBV27
J gene: TRBJ2-5
D gene: TRBD2
CDR3 protein: ASSLSVGTSGVGTQY

V gene: TRBV5-1
J gene: TRBJ2-2
D gene: -
CDR3 protein: ASTPEDPVTNTGELF

V gene: TRBV11-3
J gene: TRBJ2-2
D gene: -
CDR3 protein: ASRLGGGRTGELF

V gene: TRBV5-1
J gene: TRBJ2-3
D gene: TRBD1
CDR3 protein: ASSLGGQTSTDTQY

V gene: TRBV3-1
J gene: TRBJ2-1
D gene: -
CDR3 protein: ASSQDQAAYNEQF

V gene: TRBV7-2
J gene: TRBJ2-1
D gene: TRBD2
CDR3 protein: ASRTRPGLDYNEQF

V gene: TRBV18
J gene: TRBJ2-1
D gene: TRBD2
CDR3 protein: ASSPGREGEQF

V gene: TRBV7-9
J gene: TRBJ2-1
D gene: TRBD2
CDR3 protein: ASSFTSGNNEQF

V gene: TRBV20-1
J gene: TRBJ2-7
D gene: TRBD2
CDR3 protein: SVRTSHEQY

V gene: TRBV10-3
J gene: TRBJ1-1
D gene: -
CDR3 protein: AISGGEGTEAF

V gene: TRBV3-1
J gene: TRBJ1-2
D gene: -
CDR3 protein: ASSPLGTAYGYT

V gene: TRBV12-3/TRBV12-4
J gene: TRBJ2-7
D gene: TRBD2
CDR3 protein: ASSTSVPSIEQY

V gene: TRBV20-1
J gene: TRBJ2-3
D gene: TRBD2
CDR3 protein: SARDREGEADTQY

V gene: TRBV5-1
J gene: TRBJ2-3
D gene: -
CDR3 protein: ASSLQGEVDTQY

V gene: TRBV29-1
J gene: TRBJ2-7
D gene: -
CDR3 protein: SVVSVYEQY

V gene: TRBV18
J gene: TRBJ2-7
D gene: TRBD2
CDR3 protein: ASSRTSGTPYEQY

V gene: TRBV20-1
J gene: TRBJ1-1
D gene: -
CDR3 protein: SARDGGGYYTEAF

V gene: TRBV15
J gene: TRBJ1-2
D gene: -
CDR3 protein: ATSRDLGINYGYT

V gene: TRBV2
J gene: TRBJ2-1
D gene: -
CDR3 protein: ASARDGDNEQF

V gene: TRBV20-1
J gene: TRBJ2-2
D gene: -
CDR3 protein: SAPRPGSTGELF

V gene: TRBV9
J gene: TRBJ2-1
D gene: TRBD2
CDR3 protein: ASSVTSGNEQF

V gene: TRBV3-1
J gene: TRBJ1-1
D gene: -
CDR3 protein: ASSPNLRGEAF